These T cell receptor beta chains were read from a single sample in a study of T cell repertoires in cytomegalovirus infection. One entry per CDR3 protein, called by TCRdb with MiXCR from the reads. The sample gives around 100,000 distinct CDR3 sequences, roughly 39% of which show up once; 74% is in the top ten. These receptors' antigens are unknown. The input for sequencing was CD8+ T cells from cultured PBMCs, taken from culture after CMV antigen stimulation. The receptors come from a human donor in good health (CMV status not recorded). Some clones in this sample may be carry-over from other donors' samples. CDR3s include the opening cysteine and the closing phenylalanine or tryptophan. The D gene is left open where the match is weak. Not all rows give a size; the values are once, few, many and, for expanded clones, a class.

v_gene: TRBV10-3
j_gene: TRBJ1-1
abundance: NA
d_gene: NA
CDR3nt: TGTGCCATCAGTGAGGCACCGATGAACACTGAAGCTTTCTTT
CDR3aa: CAISEAPMNTEAFF

v_gene: TRBV5-6
j_gene: TRBJ2-1
abundance: NA
d_gene: NA
CDR3nt: TGTGCCAGCAGCTTGGCCGTTATTGAGCAGTTCTTC
CDR3aa: CASSLAVIEQFF

v_gene: TRBV11-2
j_gene: TRBJ2-3
abundance: NA
d_gene: NA
CDR3nt: TGTGCCAGCAGCTTACTTCTTGCCGCAGACACAGATACGCAGTATTTT
CDR3aa: CASSLLLAADTDTQYF

v_gene: TRBV28
j_gene: TRBJ1-5
abundance: NA
d_gene: NA
CDR3nt: TGTGCCAGTGGGGACCAGGGCAATCAGCCCCAGCATTTT
CDR3aa: CASGDQGNQPQHF

v_gene: TRBV11-3
j_gene: TRBJ2-3
abundance: NA
d_gene: NA
CDR3nt: TGTGCCAGCAGCTTCCTCGGCGGGGGCGCAGATACGCAGTATTTT
CDR3aa: CASSFLGGGADTQYF

v_gene: TRBV12-3/TRBV12-4
j_gene: TRBJ1-1
abundance: NA
d_gene: NA
CDR3nt: TGTGCCAGCAGTTCCGGGTTTAGGGATCCGGGGAACACTGAAGCTTTCTTT
CDR3aa: CASSSGFRDPGNTEAFF

v_gene: TRBV13
j_gene: TRBJ1-2
abundance: NA
d_gene: NA
CDR3nt: TGTGCCAGCAGACAGCGGGGAGGGTCCCGTGACTATGGCTACACCTTC
CDR3aa: CASRQRGGSRDYGYTF

v_gene: TRBV15
j_gene: TRBJ1-1
abundance: NA
d_gene: TRBD1
CDR3nt: TGTGCCACCAGCAGAGCCGTAGGGACAGTGAACACTGAAGCTTTCTTT
CDR3aa: CATSRAVGTVNTEAFF

v_gene: TRBV24-1
j_gene: TRBJ2-3
abundance: few
d_gene: TRBD2
CDR3nt: TGTGCCACCAGTGACACCACTACTAGCGGGGGGGCGAGAGATACGCAGTATTTT
CDR3aa: CATSDTTTSGGARDTQYF

v_gene: TRBV2
j_gene: TRBJ2-7
abundance: NA
d_gene: NA
CDR3nt: TGTGCCACCCGGACAGCTCATACAGAGCAGTACTTC
CDR3aa: CATRTAHTEQYF

v_gene: TRBV28
j_gene: TRBJ2-7
abundance: NA
d_gene: TRBD1
CDR3nt: TGTGCCAGCAGTTCCGAGCCCCCGAGGACAGGGATCTACGAGCAGTACTTC
CDR3aa: CASSSEPPRTGIYEQYF

v_gene: TRBV2
j_gene: TRBJ2-5
abundance: NA
d_gene: NA
CDR3nt: TGTGCCAGCAGTGATTCTCAAGCTGAAGAGACCCAGTACTTC
CDR3aa: CASSDSQAEETQYF

v_gene: TRBV4-1
j_gene: TRBJ1-2
abundance: NA
d_gene: TRBD1
CDR3nt: TGCGCCAGCAGCCAAGAGACAGGGTGGCATGGACGTGGCTACACCTTC
CDR3aa: CASSQETGWHGRGYTF

v_gene: TRBV7-6
j_gene: TRBJ1-1
abundance: NA
d_gene: NA
CDR3nt: TGTGCCAGCAGCTTAGCGGGGGGCGGGGGGACTGAAGCTTTCTTT
CDR3aa: CASSLAGGGGTEAFF

v_gene: TRBV27
j_gene: TRBJ1-2
abundance: few
d_gene: NA
CDR3nt: TGTGCCAGCAAACCGCCCGGCGGGTATGGCTACACCTTC
CDR3aa: CASKPPGGYGYTF

v_gene: TRBV7-2
j_gene: TRBJ1-3
abundance: NA
d_gene: NA
CDR3nt: TGTGCCAGCAGCTTAGTGTTCTCTGGAAACACCATATATTTT
CDR3aa: CASSLVFSGNTIYF

v_gene: TRBV4-2
j_gene: TRBJ1-1
abundance: few
d_gene: TRBD1
CDR3nt: TGTGCCAGCAGCCAAGGATCGGGACAGGGGATGGGTGAAGCTTTCTTT
CDR3aa: CASSQGSGQGMGEAFF

v_gene: TRBV12-3/TRBV12-4
j_gene: TRBJ1-5
abundance: NA
d_gene: NA
CDR3nt: TGTGCCAGCAGTTTAAGTGGAAGCAATCAGCCCCAGCATTTT
CDR3aa: CASSLSGSNQPQHF

v_gene: TRBV4-1
j_gene: TRBJ2-7
abundance: NA
d_gene: TRBD1
CDR3nt: TGCGCCAGCAGCCCGTGGACAGGAGTTCGGAACGAGCAGTACTTC
CDR3aa: CASSPWTGVRNEQYF

v_gene: TRBV12-3/TRBV12-4
j_gene: TRBJ2-7
abundance: NA
d_gene: NA
CDR3nt: TGTGCCAGCAGTTTAGGCCCAGCAGTGGACGAGCAGTACTTC
CDR3aa: CASSLGPAVDEQYF

v_gene: TRBV27
j_gene: TRBJ2-5
abundance: NA
d_gene: NA
CDR3nt: TGTGCCAGCAGTCGGGGCCGGAAGGACAACCAAGAGACCCAGTACTTC
CDR3aa: CASSRGRKDNQETQYF

v_gene: TRBV27
j_gene: TRBJ1-5
abundance: NA
d_gene: NA
CDR3nt: TGTGCCAGCAGTTTACGAGACAGACCTGGTCAGCCCCAGCATTTT
CDR3aa: CASSLRDRPGQPQHF

v_gene: TRBV5-4
j_gene: TRBJ2-1
abundance: NA
d_gene: NA
CDR3nt: TGTGCCAGCAGCTGGTATACAGAGTCCTACAATGAGCAGTTCTTC
CDR3aa: CASSWYTESYNEQFF

v_gene: TRBV7-6
j_gene: TRBJ2-2
abundance: few
d_gene: TRBD1
CDR3nt: TGTGCCAGCAGCCCCGGGACAGGGTCCGGGGAGCTGTTTTTT
CDR3aa: CASSPGTGSGELFF

v_gene: TRBV2
j_gene: TRBJ1-2
abundance: NA
d_gene: NA
CDR3nt: TGTGCCAGCAGTGGTCCAACTTCCTCGGCCGGCTACACCTTC
CDR3aa: CASSGPTSSAGYTF

v_gene: TRBV11-2
j_gene: TRBJ2-7
abundance: many
d_gene: TRBD2
CDR3nt: TGTGCCAGCAGCTTAGAGGGCGGGGGGGCTTACGAGCAGTACTTC
CDR3aa: CASSLEGGGAYEQYF

v_gene: TRBV27
j_gene: TRBJ2-7
abundance: NA
d_gene: TRBD2
CDR3nt: TGTGCCAGCAGTTACGCCGGGACTAGCGGGCTCTACGAGCAGTACTTC
CDR3aa: CASSYAGTSGLYEQYF

v_gene: TRBV11-2
j_gene: TRBJ2-3
abundance: NA
d_gene: TRBD2
CDR3nt: TGTGCCAGCAGCTCCGTTTCACTAGCGGGGGGGGGAGATACGCAGTATTTT
CDR3aa: CASSSVSLAGGGDTQYF

v_gene: TRBV7-3
j_gene: TRBJ2-7
abundance: NA
d_gene: NA
CDR3nt: TGTGCCAGCAGTTATTCGTGGGGCTACGAGCAGTACTTC
CDR3aa: CASSYSWGYEQYF

v_gene: TRBV2
j_gene: TRBJ2-1
abundance: NA
d_gene: NA
CDR3nt: TGTGCCAGCAGTGAAACGAGCTCCTACAATGAGCAGTTCTTC
CDR3aa: CASSETSSYNEQFF

v_gene: TRBV7-9
j_gene: TRBJ2-3
abundance: NA
d_gene: NA
CDR3nt: TGTGCCAGCAGCTCCTCCTTCTCAGATACGCAGTATTTT
CDR3aa: CASSSSFSDTQYF

v_gene: TRBV12-3/TRBV12-4
j_gene: TRBJ2-7
abundance: NA
d_gene: NA
CDR3nt: TGTGCCAGCAGTTTTGGCGGGACAAACTACGAGCAGTACTTC
CDR3aa: CASSFGGTNYEQYF

v_gene: TRBV20-1
j_gene: TRBJ1-2
abundance: NA
d_gene: NA
CDR3nt: TGCAGTGCTGCCCAGGAGGGCTATGGCTACACCTTC
CDR3aa: CSAAQEGYGYTF

v_gene: TRBV7-8
j_gene: TRBJ2-7
abundance: NA
d_gene: TRBD2
CDR3nt: TGTGCCAGCAGCCCCCCAGCGGGGGCATATGAGCAGTACTTC
CDR3aa: CASSPPAGAYEQYF

v_gene: TRBV5-6
j_gene: TRBJ1-5
abundance: many
d_gene: NA
CDR3nt: TGTGCCAGCAGCTTAGGCAATCAGCCCCAGCATTTT
CDR3aa: CASSLGNQPQHF

v_gene: TRBV3-1
j_gene: TRBJ2-1
abundance: NA
d_gene: TRBD2
CDR3nt: TGTGCCAGCAGCCAAGTAGCGGGAACTACCTACAATGAGCAGTTCTTC
CDR3aa: CASSQVAGTTYNEQFF

v_gene: TRBV19
j_gene: TRBJ2-2
abundance: NA
d_gene: NA
CDR3nt: TGTGCCAGTAGTGGACAGACCACCGGGGAGCTGTTTTTT
CDR3aa: CASSGQTTGELFF

v_gene: TRBV5-1
j_gene: TRBJ2-1
abundance: NA
d_gene: NA
CDR3nt: TGCGCCAGCAGAAGAAGGAGCTCCTACAATGAGCAGTTCTTC
CDR3aa: CASRRRSSYNEQFF

v_gene: TRBV27
j_gene: TRBJ1-2
abundance: NA
d_gene: NA
CDR3nt: TGTGCCAGCCGCCTAAGAGGCAGCCTCTATGGCTACACCTTC
CDR3aa: CASRLRGSLYGYTF

v_gene: TRBV11-2
j_gene: TRBJ2-3
abundance: NA
d_gene: NA
CDR3nt: TGTGCCAGCAGCAGGACAGATATCACAGATACGCAGTATTTT
CDR3aa: CASSRTDITDTQYF

v_gene: TRBV7-3
j_gene: TRBJ1-1
abundance: few
d_gene: NA
CDR3nt: TGTGCCAGCAGCCTCTGGGCCCAGGGCACTGAAGCTTTCTTT
CDR3aa: CASSLWAQGTEAFF

v_gene: TRBV20-1
j_gene: TRBJ2-1
abundance: many
d_gene: NA
CDR3nt: TGCAGTGCCGAAGGTGGGAGCTCCTACAATGAGCAGTTCTTC
CDR3aa: CSAEGGSSYNEQFF

v_gene: TRBV7-2
j_gene: TRBJ1-1
abundance: NA
d_gene: NA
CDR3nt: TGTGCCAGCAGCTTCGACAGCCTGAACACTGAAGCTTTCTTT
CDR3aa: CASSFDSLNTEAFF

v_gene: TRBV7-1
j_gene: TRBJ2-7
abundance: NA
d_gene: NA
CDR3nt: TGTGCCAGCAGCGCCAAAGGGGAGCAGTACTTC
CDR3aa: CASSAKGEQYF

v_gene: TRBV4-1
j_gene: TRBJ2-7
abundance: many
d_gene: TRBD1
CDR3nt: TGCGCCAGCAGCCTGCCGGGACAGCCAACCTACGAGCAGTACTTC
CDR3aa: CASSLPGQPTYEQYF

v_gene: TRBV12-3/TRBV12-4
j_gene: TRBJ2-7
abundance: NA
d_gene: NA
CDR3nt: TGTGCCAGCAGTTCCACCAATACATACTACGAGCAGTACTTC
CDR3aa: CASSSTNTYYEQYF